This is a list of T cell receptor beta chains from one sample in a study of OX40 agonist ivuxolimab in advanced cancers. Clones were read by immunoSEQ multiplex PCR, and TCRdb kept only the in-frame ones, dropping some. The sample holds approximately 52,000 clones, around 86% seen once. The sequencing used CD4+ or CD8+ T cells sorted from blood, collected in a trial of the OX40 agonist ivuxolimab. The receptors were sampled from an adult with an advanced solid tumor such as melanoma, head and neck, liver or kidney cancer. The conserved cysteine and the conserved F or W are not part of the CDR3 here. The size entry is marked missing in some rows and otherwise reads once, few, many or a size class.

TRBV6-1	-	TRBJ2-7	ASSEVAGVREQY
TRBV27	once	TRBJ2-2	ASTLLGPVYTGELF
TRBV7-2	-	TRBJ2-1	AEGGWGGLADEQF
TRBV7-2	medium-sized	TRBJ2-1	ASSFDGGSSYNEQF
TRBV5-4	-	TRBJ1-1	ASSLGTGANTEAF
TRBV19	-	TRBJ2-7	ASSNRGQGFYEQY
TRBV7-9	-	TRBJ2-4	ASSPLVAKNIQY
TRBV29-1	-	TRBJ1-5	SVAPAWGRHQPQH
TRBV29-1	-	TRBJ2-7	SVEKIGDYEQY
TRBV6-5	few	TRBJ2-5	ASSYSDWQETQY
TRBV25-1	-	TRBJ1-2	ASSEQGAYGYT
TRBV28	-	TRBJ1-2	ASSWYVSGYT
TRBV27	-	TRBJ2-1	ASSPGTSFNEQF
TRBV6-5	-	TRBJ1-5	ASSPWGDQPQH